This entry lists 11 T cell receptor beta chains sequenced from one sample in a study of T cell repertoires in cytomegalovirus infection (dated by TCRdb to about 2019). The sequencer was an Illumina HiSeq 1500. TCRdb took the public reads, trimmed them with fastp at Q25, ran MiXCR for clone calling and kept in-frame beta chains. Here each entry gathers all rows of one CDR3 protein and keeps the most common genes and DNA. For this sample the table gives 46,000 or so distinct CDR3 sequences, of which 20% were detected only once. About 18% of the sample goes to the ten largest clones. What these receptors recognize is not known. Sample: PBMCs, sequenced either directly or after in vitro stimulation (not recorded which). These receptors all come from a human donor in good health (CMV status not recorded). Some clones in this sample may be carry-over from other donors' samples.

This clonotype was counted at least ten times. The chain couples TRBV28 to TRBJ1-1; D is perhaps TRBD1 (6 bases). Germline CDR1 MDHEN, CDR2 SYDVKM. Trimming took 6 bases from V and 2 from J, leaving 13 bases between them. The CDR3 loop spans 14 amino acids. CDR3 nucleotide sequence: TGTGCCAGCAGCCGGGGGGCGGGAAACACTGAAGCTTTCTTT. It translates to CASSRGAGNTEAFF.

The rearrangement uses TRBV12-3 or TRBV12-4 and TRBJ2-1; TRBD2 matches 7 bases. There are 16 residues in the CDR3. The ends lost 5 bases at V and 9 bases at J; junction bases unmatched: 16. CDR3 DNA sequence: TGTGCCAGCAGTGGGGGACTAACGGGAGTAGGTGGTGAGCAGTTCTTC. Its protein product is CASSGGLTGVGGEQFF.

V is TRBV6-8 and J is TRBJ1-4; D is undetermined. Trimming took 2 bases from V and 4 from J, leaving 20 bases between them. The germline CDR1 and CDR2 sequences are MNHGY and SAAAGT. This CDR3 comprises 18 residues. The CDR3 sequence: CASSYPEGSGRLNEKLFF. The CDR3 coding sequence is TGTGCCAGCAGTTACCCGGAGGGATCAGGACGGCTTAATGAAAAACTGTTTTTT.

Only a few counts were recorded for this clonotype. This chain links TRBV6-2 or TRBV6-3 with TRBJ1-2, with no clear D. In germline, CDR1 is MNHEY, CDR2 SVGEGT. V shed 2 bases and J shed 4 bases, with 5 bases lying between them. The length of the CDR3 is 12 residues. The DNA for the CDR3 is TGTGCCAGCAGTTACCGCTTCTATGGCTACACCTTC. The encoded protein is CASSYRFYGYTF.

This clonotype was observed at least ten times. This chain connects TRBV11-2 to TRBJ2-7; 11 nucleotides agree with TRBD2. V shed 2 bases, J shed 4 bases, and the junction held 13 bases outside the gene matches. Germline lookup yields CDR1 SGHAT and CDR2 FQNNGV. CDR3 length: 18 residues. Written as DNA, the CDR3 is TGTGCCAGCAGCTTAAATGTCTCTGCACTAGCGGGAGTATACGAGCAGTACTTC. It encodes CASSLNVSALAGVYEQYF.

This clonotype was observed a handful of times. This chain links TRBV7-2 with TRBJ2-1; D assignment may be TRBD1 or TRBD2 (6 bases each). Germline CDR1 and CDR2: SGHTA and FQGNSA. V lost 3 bases, J lost 7 bases, and 13 bases lay in between. The CDR3 runs 14 residues. CDR3 amino acids: CASSFTRGRNEQFF. Written as DNA, the CDR3 is TGTGCCAGCAGCTTCACTAGGGGGAGGAATGAGCAGTTCTTC.

In this sample, this clonotype turned up a few times. The chain carries TRBV7-2 and TRBJ2-3; 8 bases agree with TRBD2. The germline V gene has CDR1 SGHTA and CDR2 FQGNSA. The CDR3 spans 14 residues. The V segment lost 3 bases and the J segment 3 bases; nucleotides outside the gene matches: 2. CDR3 sequence reads: CASSFSGKTDTQYF. The CDR3 DNA is TGTGCCAGCAGCTTTAGCGGGAAGACAGATACGCAGTATTTT.

This chain connects TRBV4-3 to TRBJ1-3; D ambiguous. In germline, CDR1 is LGHNA, CDR2 YSLEER. The CDR3 has 16 residues. The germline V and J ends were trimmed by 1 base and 1 base, with 11 bases remaining between them. CDR3 DNA: TGCGCCAGCAGCCAAGTTTACTGGGGTTCTGGAAACACCATATATTTT. It encodes CASSQVYWGSGNTIYF.

This clonotype is labeled as medium-sized (0.01 to 0.1%). This chain links TRBV10-3 with TRBJ2-7; no clear D gene. V gave up 11 bases and J gave up 4 bases, with 12 bases separating them. Per the germline V gene, CDR1 is ENHRY and CDR2 is SYGVKD. The CDR3 is 11 residues long. The CDR3 spells CAASPGYEQYF. The CDR3 nucleotides read TGTGCCGCCTCCCCCGGTTACGAGCAGTACTTC.

This clonotype was seen ten or more times. The chain has TRBV6-1 and TRBJ1-2; possibly TRBD1 for D (5 bases). The CDR3 spans 14 residues. Trimming cost V 8 bases and J 4 bases, with 17 bases left between them. CDR1 MNHNS and CDR2 SASEGT come from the germline V gene. CDR3: CASEEPGGGYGYTF. Here the CDR3 DNA reads TGTGCCAGCGAAGAGCCCGGCGGGGGCTATGGCTACACCTTC.

This clonotype occurred many times. J is TRBJ2-2 and V is TRBV3-1; D is ambiguous. Trimming took 1 base from V and 3 from J, leaving 3 bases between them. The V gene's germline CDR1 is LGHDT and CDR2 YNNKEL (reference sequence). CDR3 length equals 13 residues. CDR3 residues: CASSQGDTGELFF. The CDR3 DNA reads as TGTGCCAGCAGCCAAGGGGACACCGGGGAGCTGTTTTTT.